This T cell receptor beta chain was identified during a study of regulatory T cells in long-lasting Graves disease. Per the germline V gene, CDR1 is MDHEN and CDR2 is SYDVKM. CDR3 length: 15 residues. Trimming removed 7 bases from V and 5 bases from J; junction bases left unmatched: 7. As to time point: newly diagnosed GD, antithyroid drugs for less than 3 months. Extracted PBMC RNA gave rise to the TCR library. This clonotype showed up many times. Through Arm-PCR of CDR3 regions and iRepertoire HTBI primers, TCR beta libraries were built. TCRdb re-called the multiplex PCR reads with MiXCR, one entry per CDR3 protein. This table holds more than 450,000 distinct CDR3 sequences, about 11% found once. Separately, the same data were catalogued under a study of T cells in Graves' hyperthyroidism and ophthalmopathy.

The clonotype was recovered from a woman younger than 45 with Graves disease. The source material was peripheral blood mononuclear cells (PBMCs), sampled at new diagnosis, from a patient treated with antithyroid drugs. The rearrangement uses TRBV28 and TRBJ2-1, with 11 bases identical to TRBD2. In DNA form, the CDR3 reads TGTGCCAGCACCCAGGGGGGACTAGCGGACAATGAGCAGTTCTTC. This sequence encodes CASTQGGLADNEQFF.